The 6 T cell receptor beta chains listed next were all sequenced from one sample in a study of T cell changes during pregnancy in multiple sclerosis. Generated by immunoSEQ multiplex PCR, the TCRdb table keeps only in-frame clones and is missing some. The data hold about 110,000 clones, with less than 95% observed a single time. Specimen: peripheral blood, collected after pregnancy. The receptors derive from a female donor with multiple sclerosis, enrolled in a pregnancy study.

CDR3 nucleotide sequence: TGTGCCAGCAGTTTTAACAATCAGCCCCAGCATTTT. Translation gives CASSFNNQPQHF. The gene calls are TRBV28 and TRBJ1-5; the D is unclear. The CDR3 has 12 amino acids. V was trimmed by 3 bases and J by 3 bases, leaving 3 bases between them. Germline assignment: CDR1 MDHEN and CDR2 SYDVKM.

The J gene is TRBJ2-5, the V gene TRBV10-3; D perhaps matches TRBD2 (6 bases). Between the trimmed V and J ends, which lost 4 bases and 3 bases, there was a span of 21 bases. In germline, CDR1 is ENHRY, CDR2 SYGVKD. This CDR3 is 17 amino acids long. The CDR3 region is CAISVVRASALEETQYF. CDR3 DNA: TGTGCCATCAGTGTCGTCCGGGCTAGCGCACTGGAAGAGACCCAGTACTTC.

The chain carries TRBV28 and TRBJ1-2; TRBD1 is a possible D gene (6 bases). The CDR3 is 14 residues long. Germline assignment: CDR1 MDHEN and CDR2 SYDVKM. Trimming pared 6 bases from V and 11 bases from J, leaving 22 bases between. CDR3 sequence reads: CASRRINRQEGYTF. In nucleotides, the CDR3 is TGTGCCAGCAGACGAATAAACAGACAGGAAGGTTACACCTTC.

This clone was picked up a small number of times. This rearrangement joins TRBV7-2 to TRBJ1-2; D is possibly TRBD1 (5 bases). The ends were cut back, 4 bases at V and 4 bases at J, with 13 bases in the middle. This CDR3 contains 14 residues. Germline V CDR1 and CDR2: SGHTA, FQGNSA. As DNA, the CDR3 is TGTGCCAGCAGCTCTAAGCGGGGGTTCTATGGCTACACCTTC. The encoded protein is CASSSKRGFYGYTF.

The chain carries TRBV30 and TRBJ2-5; 9 bases fit TRBD1. V trimming: 3 bases; J trimming: 5 bases; junction bases outside the gene matches: 7. The length of the CDR3 is 14 residues. The germline CDR1 and CDR2 sequences are GTSNPN and SVGIG (reference sequence). This chain's CDR3 is CAWSGTGWTETQYF. Here the CDR3 DNA reads TGTGCCTGGAGCGGGACAGGGTGGACGGAGACCCAGTACTTC.

V is TRBV6-5 and J is TRBJ1-1; 9 positions match TRBD1. CDR1 MNHEY and CDR2 SVGAGI come from the germline V gene. Germline trimming cut 6 bases from V and 1 base from J; bases unmatched to any gene: 3. This CDR3 contains 14 residues. In DNA form, the CDR3 reads TGTGCCAGCAGGCTGGGACAGGGGAACACTGAAGCTTTCTTT. Translating gives CASRLGQGNTEAFF.